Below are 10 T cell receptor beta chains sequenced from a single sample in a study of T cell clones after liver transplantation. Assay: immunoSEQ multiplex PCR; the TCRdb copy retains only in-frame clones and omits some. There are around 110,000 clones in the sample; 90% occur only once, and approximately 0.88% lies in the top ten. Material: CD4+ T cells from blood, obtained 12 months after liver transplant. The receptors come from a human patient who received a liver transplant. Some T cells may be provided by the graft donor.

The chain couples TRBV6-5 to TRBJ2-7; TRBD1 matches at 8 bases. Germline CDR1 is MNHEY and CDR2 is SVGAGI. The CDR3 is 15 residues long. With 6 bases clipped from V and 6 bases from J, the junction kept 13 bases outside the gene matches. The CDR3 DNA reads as TGTGCCAGCAGCGCGGACAGGGAAGGAAGGCTCGAGCAGTACTTC. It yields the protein CASSADREGRLEQYF.

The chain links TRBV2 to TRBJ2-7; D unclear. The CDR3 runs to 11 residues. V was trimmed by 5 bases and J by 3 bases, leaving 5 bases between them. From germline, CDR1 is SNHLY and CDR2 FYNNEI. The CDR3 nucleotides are TGTGCCAGCAGTCCCTACTACGAGCAGTACTTC. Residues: CASSPYYEQYF.

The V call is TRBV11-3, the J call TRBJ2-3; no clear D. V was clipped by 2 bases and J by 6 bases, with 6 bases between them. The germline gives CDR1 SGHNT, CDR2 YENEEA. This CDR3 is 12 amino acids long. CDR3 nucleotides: TGTGCCAGCAGCTTAAGTCTTGATACGCAGTATTTT. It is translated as CASSLSLDTQYF. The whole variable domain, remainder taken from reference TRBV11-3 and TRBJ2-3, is EAGVVQSPRYKIIEKKQPVAFWCNPISGHNTLYWYLQNLGQGPELLIRYENEEAVDDSQLPKDRFSAERLKGVDSTLKIQPAELGDSAVYLCASSLSLDTQYFGPGTRLTVL.

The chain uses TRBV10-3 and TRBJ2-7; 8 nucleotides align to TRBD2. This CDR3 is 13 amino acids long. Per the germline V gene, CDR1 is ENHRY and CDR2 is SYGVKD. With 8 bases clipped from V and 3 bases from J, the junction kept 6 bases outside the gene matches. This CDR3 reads CAIRASGFYEQYF. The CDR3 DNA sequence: TGTGCCATCCGCGCTAGCGGGTTCTACGAGCAGTACTTC.

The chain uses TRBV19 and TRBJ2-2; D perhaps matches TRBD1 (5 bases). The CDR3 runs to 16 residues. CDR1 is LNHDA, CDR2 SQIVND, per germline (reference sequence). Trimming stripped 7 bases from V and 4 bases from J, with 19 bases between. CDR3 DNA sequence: TGTGCCAGTACCCCCTGGGGCAGGCCAAGCACCGGGGAGCTGTTTTTT. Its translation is CASTPWGRPSTGELFF.

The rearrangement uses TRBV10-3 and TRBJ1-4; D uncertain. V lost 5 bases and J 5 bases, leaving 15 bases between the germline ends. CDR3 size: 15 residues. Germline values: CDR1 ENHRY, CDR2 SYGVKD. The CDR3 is CAISRTGSGNEKLFF. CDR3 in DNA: TGTGCCATCAGTCGGACGGGGTCCGGGAATGAAAAACTGTTTTTT.

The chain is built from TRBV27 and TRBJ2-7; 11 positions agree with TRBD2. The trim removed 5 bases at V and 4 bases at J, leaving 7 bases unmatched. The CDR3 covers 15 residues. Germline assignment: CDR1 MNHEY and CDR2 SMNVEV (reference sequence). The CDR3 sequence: CASSPGTSGGYEQYF. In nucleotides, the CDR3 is TGTGCCAGCAGTCCCGGGACTAGCGGAGGTTACGAGCAGTACTTC.

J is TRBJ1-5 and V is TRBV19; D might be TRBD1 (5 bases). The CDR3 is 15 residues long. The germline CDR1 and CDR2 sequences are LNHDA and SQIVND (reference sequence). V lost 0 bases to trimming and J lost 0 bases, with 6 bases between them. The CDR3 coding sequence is TGTGCCAGTAGTATAGAGACAGCTAGCAATCAGCCCCAGCATTTT. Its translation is CASSIETASNQPQHF.

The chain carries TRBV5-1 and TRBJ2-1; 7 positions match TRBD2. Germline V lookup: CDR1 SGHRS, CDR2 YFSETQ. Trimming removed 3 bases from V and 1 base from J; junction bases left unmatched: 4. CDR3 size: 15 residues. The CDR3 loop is CASSSSGMSYNEQFF. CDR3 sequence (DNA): TGCGCCAGCAGCTCCAGCGGGATGTCCTACAATGAGCAGTTCTTC. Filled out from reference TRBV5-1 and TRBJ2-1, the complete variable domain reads KAGVTQTPRYLIKTRGQQVTLSCSPISGHRSVSWYQQTPGQGLQFLFEYFSETQRNKGNFPGRFSGRQFSNSRSEMNVSTLELGDSALYLCASSSSGMSYNEQFFGPGTRLTVL.

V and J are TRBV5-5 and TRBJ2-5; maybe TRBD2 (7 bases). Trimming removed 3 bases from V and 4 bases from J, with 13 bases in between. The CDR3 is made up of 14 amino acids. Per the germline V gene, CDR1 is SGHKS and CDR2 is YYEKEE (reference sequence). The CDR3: CASSSPRGGETQYF. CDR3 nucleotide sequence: TGTGCCAGCAGCTCCCCTAGGGGGGGAGAGACCCAGTACTTC.